A selection of T cell receptor beta chains follows, all from one sample in a study of control samples from healthy donors and cancer patients. Method: immunoSEQ multiplex PCR; TCRdb's copy keeps in-frame clones and lacks some. The sample lists over 85,000 clones, around nine tenths occurring once. Sequenced material: PBMCs. All receptors come from a woman in her sixties with lung cancer. Both conserved end residues are part of each CDR3. Fields, in order: clone size, J gene, V gene, D gene, CDR3 protein, CDR3 DNA. The D gene is left open where the match is weak. Clone size is shown for a subset of rows, as once, few, many or a class of expanded clone.

clone size: .; J gene: TRBJ1-5; V gene: TRBV15; D gene: .; CDR3 protein: CATSQGRSMQPQHF; CDR3 DNA: TGTGCCACCAGCCAGGGCAGGTCCATGCAGCCCCAGCATTTT
clone size: .; J gene: TRBJ1-2; V gene: TRBV9; D gene: .; CDR3 protein: CASSPARANYGYTF; CDR3 DNA: TGTGCCAGCAGCCCTGCGAGGGCTAACTATGGCTACACCTTC
clone size: .; J gene: TRBJ1-1; V gene: TRBV6-5; D gene: .; CDR3 protein: CASSYFGTLRHEAFF; CDR3 DNA: TGTGCCAGCAGTTACTTCGGGACTCTTAGACATGAAGCTTTCTTT
clone size: .; J gene: TRBJ1-2; V gene: TRBV28; D gene: .; CDR3 protein: CASSAPPGGGNSGYTF; CDR3 DNA: TGTGCCAGCAGTGCCCCCCCGGGCGGGGGCAATAGTGGCTACACCTTC
clone size: once; J gene: TRBJ2-1; V gene: TRBV7-9; D gene: TRBD1; CDR3 protein: CASSKGRGQLYNEQFF; CDR3 DNA: TGTGCCAGCAGCAAGGGTCGGGGACAGCTCTACAATGAGCAGTTCTTC
clone size: few; J gene: TRBJ1-2; V gene: TRBV4-2; D gene: .; CDR3 protein: CASSQADYGYTF; CDR3 DNA: TGTGCCAGCAGCCAAGCGGATTATGGCTACACCTTC
clone size: once; J gene: TRBJ2-1; V gene: TRBV3-1/TRBV3-2; D gene: TRBD2; CDR3 protein: CASSETGTSGRNEQFF; CDR3 DNA: TGTGCCAGCAGCGAAACCGGGACTAGCGGGAGGAATGAGCAGTTCTTC
clone size: .; J gene: TRBJ1-1; V gene: TRBV29-1; D gene: .; CDR3 protein: CSVASAGNTEAFF; CDR3 DNA: TGCAGCGTAGCGTCGGCAGGGAACACTGAAGCTTTCTTT
clone size: .; J gene: TRBJ2-7; V gene: TRBV2; D gene: .; CDR3 protein: CASFQRRPPGPYEQYF; CDR3 DNA: TGTGCCAGCTTCCAAAGACGGCCGCCGGGACCTTACGAGCAGTACTTC
clone size: .; J gene: TRBJ1-3; V gene: TRBV6-5; D gene: .; CDR3 protein: CASSYESRSGNTIYF; CDR3 DNA: TGTGCCAGCAGTTACGAATCAAGATCTGGAAACACCATATATTTT
clone size: .; J gene: TRBJ2-3; V gene: TRBV10-3; D gene: .; CDR3 protein: CAISERGGALSTDTQYF; CDR3 DNA: TGTGCCATCAGTGAGAGAGGGGGGGCGCTGAGCACAGATACGCAGTATTTT
clone size: once; J gene: TRBJ2-1; V gene: TRBV27; D gene: TRBD2; CDR3 protein: CASSLLALREGRNEQFF; CDR3 DNA: TGTGCCAGCAGTTTATTGGCTCTGCGGGAGGGCCGAAATGAGCAGTTCTTC
clone size: once; J gene: TRBJ1-2; V gene: TRBV24-1; D gene: .; CDR3 protein: CATSGHRDGAGYTF; CDR3 DNA: TGTGCCACCAGTGGGCACCGGGACGGTGCTGGCTACACCTTC
clone size: once; J gene: TRBJ2-3; V gene: TRBV9; D gene: .; CDR3 protein: CASSLWLGDTDTQYF; CDR3 DNA: TGTGCCAGCAGTCTCTGGCTGGGGGACACAGATACGCAGTATTTT
clone size: .; J gene: TRBJ2-5; V gene: TRBV6-5; D gene: .; CDR3 protein: CASSYSWTPQETQYF; CDR3 DNA: TGTGCCAGCAGTTACAGTTGGACACCCCAAGAGACCCAGTACTTC
clone size: .; J gene: TRBJ2-1; V gene: TRBV24-1; D gene: TRBD1; CDR3 protein: CATSDQGQGAADEQFF; CDR3 DNA: TGTGCCACCAGTGACCAGGGACAGGGGGCAGCTGATGAGCAGTTCTTC
clone size: .; J gene: TRBJ1-4; V gene: TRBV27; D gene: .; CDR3 protein: CASNLLETNEKLFF; CDR3 DNA: TGTGCCAGCAATCTGCTGGAAACTAATGAAAAACTGTTTTTT
clone size: few; J gene: TRBJ2-1; V gene: TRBV28; D gene: .; CDR3 protein: CASSLSSPPRGWGEQFF; CDR3 DNA: TGTGCCAGCAGTTTATCTTCACCCCCCAGGGGTTGGGGTGAGCAGTTCTTC
clone size: .; J gene: TRBJ1-2; V gene: TRBV4-1; D gene: .; CDR3 protein: CASSQAHGGGYTF; CDR3 DNA: TGCGCCAGCAGCCAAGCCCACGGCGGTGGCTACACCTTC
clone size: .; J gene: TRBJ2-3; V gene: TRBV4-1; D gene: .; CDR3 protein: CASSQDREITDTQYF; CDR3 DNA: TGCGCCAGCAGCCAAGATCGGGAGATCACAGATACGCAGTATTTT
clone size: once; J gene: TRBJ2-5; V gene: TRBV6-1; D gene: TRBD2; CDR3 protein: CASNERGGQETQYF; CDR3 DNA: TGTGCCAGCAATGAACGGGGGGGCCAAGAGACCCAGTACTTC
clone size: .; J gene: TRBJ2-3; V gene: TRBV24-1; D gene: .; CDR3 protein: CATSEESRSTDTQYF; CDR3 DNA: TGTGCCACCAGTGAAGAGAGTAGGAGCACAGATACGCAGTATTTT
clone size: .; J gene: TRBJ1-4; V gene: TRBV6-5; D gene: .; CDR3 protein: CASSPRSDNEKLFF; CDR3 DNA: TGTGCCAGCAGTCCTAGGAGTGATAATGAAAAACTGTTTTTT
clone size: .; J gene: TRBJ2-3; V gene: TRBV28; D gene: .; CDR3 protein: CASSRGTRSTDTQYF; CDR3 DNA: TGTGCCAGCAGCCGAGGGACCCGGAGCACAGATACGCAGTATTTT
clone size: .; J gene: TRBJ2-1; V gene: TRBV5-5; D gene: TRBD1; CDR3 protein: CASSADGTEYNEQFF; CDR3 DNA: TGTGCCAGCAGCGCGGACGGGACAGAGTACAATGAGCAGTTCTTC
clone size: once; J gene: TRBJ2-7; V gene: TRBV5-1; D gene: TRBD1; CDR3 protein: CASNQGQGHEQYF; CDR3 DNA: TGCGCCAGCAACCAAGGACAGGGCCACGAGCAGTACTTC
clone size: .; J gene: TRBJ1-2; V gene: TRBV19; D gene: TRBD1; CDR3 protein: CASSIRPGQGYGYTF; CDR3 DNA: TGTGCCAGTAGTATTCGTCCGGGACAGGGTTATGGCTACACCTTC
clone size: .; J gene: TRBJ1-2; V gene: TRBV6-2/TRBV6-3; D gene: .; CDR3 protein: CASSYSSARDYGYTF; CDR3 DNA: TGTGCCAGCAGTTACTCATCAGCCCGGGACTATGGCTACACCTTC
clone size: once; J gene: TRBJ2-5; V gene: TRBV12-3/TRBV12-4; D gene: .; CDR3 protein: CASTRTEQETQYF; CDR3 DNA: TGTGCCAGCACTCGGACAGAGCAAGAGACCCAGTACTTC
clone size: .; J gene: TRBJ2-1; V gene: TRBV11-3; D gene: TRBD2; CDR3 protein: CASSLGSGRYNEQFF; CDR3 DNA: TGTGCCAGCAGCTTAGGGAGCGGGAGATACAATGAGCAGTTCTTC
clone size: .; J gene: TRBJ1-1; V gene: TRBV28; D gene: TRBD1; CDR3 protein: CASTQRQGTEAFF; CDR3 DNA: TGTGCCAGCACCCAGAGACAGGGCACTGAAGCTTTCTTT
clone size: .; J gene: TRBJ2-7; V gene: TRBV19; D gene: .; CDR3 protein: CASSLKPMGQTYEQYF; CDR3 DNA: TGTGCCAGTAGCCTTAAACCAATGGGGCAGACCTACGAGCAGTACTTC
clone size: .; J gene: TRBJ1-1; V gene: TRBV7-9; D gene: .; CDR3 protein: CASSTGGNTEAFF; CDR3 DNA: TGTGCCAGCAGCACCGGGGGGAACACTGAAGCTTTCTTT
clone size: .; J gene: TRBJ1-4; V gene: TRBV18; D gene: .; CDR3 protein: CASSPQARDEKLFF; CDR3 DNA: TGTGCCAGCTCACCACAGGCGAGGGACGAAAAACTGTTTTTT
clone size: few; J gene: TRBJ1-2; V gene: TRBV6-5; D gene: .; CDR3 protein: CASSSNYGYTF; CDR3 DNA: TGTGCCAGCAGTTCTAACTATGGCTACACCTTC
clone size: once; J gene: TRBJ2-3; V gene: TRBV9; D gene: .; CDR3 protein: CASSPNELDRDTQYF; CDR3 DNA: TGTGCCAGCAGCCCTAACGAATTAGATAGAGATACGCAGTATTTT
clone size: few; J gene: TRBJ1-1; V gene: TRBV13; D gene: TRBD1; CDR3 protein: CATTIRDRAEAFF; CDR3 DNA: TGTGCCACCACCATCCGGGACAGGGCCGAAGCTTTCTTT
clone size: .; J gene: TRBJ1-2; V gene: TRBV2; D gene: .; CDR3 protein: CASSTTGAYGYTF; CDR3 DNA: TGTGCCAGCAGTACGACAGGAGCGTATGGCTACACCTTC
clone size: .; J gene: TRBJ2-1; V gene: TRBV19; D gene: .; CDR3 protein: CASSPGQSVDEQFF; CDR3 DNA: TGTGCCAGTAGTCCCGGACAGTCCGTCGATGAGCAGTTCTTC
clone size: .; J gene: TRBJ1-3; V gene: TRBV7-8; D gene: TRBD1; CDR3 protein: CASSPGTAHNSGNTIYF; CDR3 DNA: TGTGCCAGCAGCCCCGGGACAGCTCATAACTCTGGAAACACCATATATTTT
clone size: .; J gene: TRBJ2-5; V gene: TRBV5-1; D gene: .; CDR3 protein: CASSRDIQETQYF; CDR3 DNA: TGCGCCAGCAGCCGGGACATCCAAGAGACCCAGTACTTC